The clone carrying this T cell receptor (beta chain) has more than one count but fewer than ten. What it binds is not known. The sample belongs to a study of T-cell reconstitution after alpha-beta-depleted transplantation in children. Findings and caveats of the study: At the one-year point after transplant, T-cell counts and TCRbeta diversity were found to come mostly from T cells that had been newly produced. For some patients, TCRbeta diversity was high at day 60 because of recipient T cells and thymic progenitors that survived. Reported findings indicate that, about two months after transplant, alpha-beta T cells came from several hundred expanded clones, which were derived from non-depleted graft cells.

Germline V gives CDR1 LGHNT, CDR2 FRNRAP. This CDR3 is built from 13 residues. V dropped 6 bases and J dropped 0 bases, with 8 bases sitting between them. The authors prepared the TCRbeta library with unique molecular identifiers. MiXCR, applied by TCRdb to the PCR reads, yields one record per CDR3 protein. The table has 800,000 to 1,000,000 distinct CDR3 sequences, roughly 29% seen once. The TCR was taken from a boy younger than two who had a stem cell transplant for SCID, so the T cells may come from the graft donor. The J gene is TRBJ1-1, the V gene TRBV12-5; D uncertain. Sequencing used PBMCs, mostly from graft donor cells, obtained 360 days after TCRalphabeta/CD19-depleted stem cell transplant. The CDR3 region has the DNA TGTGCTAGTGGGTCTCGACTGAACACTGAAGCTTTCTTT. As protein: CASGSRLNTEAFF.